Below are 5 T cell receptor beta chains sequenced from a single sample in a study of breast tumors, draining lymph nodes, adjacent tissues. TCRdb re-called the multiplex PCR reads with MiXCR, one entry per CDR3 protein. The repertoire holds about 9,000 distinct CDR3 sequences, with around 42% as singletons. The sample taken for sequencing was tumor-adjacent breast tissue. These TCRs come from a female donor with breast cancer. Some clones in this sample may be carry-over from other donors' samples.

V gene TRBV20-1 combines with J gene TRBJ2-3; D ambiguous. The CDR3 is 12 residues long. Trimming removed 3 bases at V and 0 bases at J, with 4 bases between. Germline-derived CDR1 and CDR2 are DFQATT and SNEGSKA (reference sequence). The CDR3 sequence is CSARLSTDTQYF. The CDR3 coding sequence is TGCAGTGCTAGGCTGAGCACAGATACGCAGTATTTT.

Concerning this clonotype itself: One end of the junction varies from germline; a read error may be responsible. This sequence joins TRBV15 and TRBJ1-3, with 8 positions matching TRBD1. This CDR3 spans 15 amino acids. Germline-derived CDR1 and CDR2 are LNHNV and YYDKDF (reference sequence). CDR3 in DNA: TGTGCCACCAGCAGCCAGGGGGCTTATGGAGACACCATATATTTC. This codes for CATSSQGAYGDTIYF.

This clonotype has at least ten counts. The chain links TRBV29-1 to TRBJ2-6; D not certain. Germline V gene lookup returns CDR1 SQVTM and CDR2 ANQGSEA. V lost 2 bases, J lost 6 bases, and 11 bases lay in between. The CDR3 totals 14 residues. The CDR3 loop reads CSVESSRTANVLTF. The CDR3 DNA reads as TGCAGCGTTGAATCGTCACGCACGGCCAACGTCCTGACTTTC.

Comment on this clonotype: Being one base from a much bigger clone, this may be a read error. This chain uses TRBV20-1 with TRBJ2-5; a possible D gene is TRBD1 (6 bases). The germline V gene has CDR1 DFQATT and CDR2 SNEGSKA (reference sequence). V lost 0 bases, J lost 4 bases, and 15 bases lay in between. The CDR3 covers 15 residues. In DNA, the CDR3 is TGCAGTGCTAGAGACGCTCAGGGGCCCCCAGAGACCCAGTACTTC. Amino acid sequence: CSARDAQGPPETQYF.

V gene TRBV20-1 combines with J gene TRBJ1-2; D possibly corresponds to TRBD1 (6 bases). The germline V gene has CDR1 DFQATT and CDR2 SNEGSKA (reference sequence). The ends were cut back, 0 bases at V and 4 bases at J, with 15 bases in the middle. This CDR3 spans 15 amino acids. CDR3 sequence reads: CSARDHSGRGYGYTF. The CDR3 nucleotides are TGCAGTGCTAGAGATCATTCGGGCAGGGGCTATGGCTACACCTTC.